The next 27 T cell receptor beta chains were all read from a single sample in a study of control samples from healthy donors and cancer patients. Clones were read by immunoSEQ multiplex PCR, and TCRdb kept only the in-frame ones, dropping some. The sample has 45,000 to 60,000 clones; 87% are singletons. Sequenced sample: PBMCs. These receptors originate from a man in his 60s with head and neck cancer.

V gene TRBV6-1 combines with J gene TRBJ2-5, with a possible D match to TRBD2 (6 bases). Trimming took 5 bases from V and 7 from J, leaving 17 bases between them. The CDR3 spans 14 residues. Germline V CDR1 and CDR2: MNHNS, SASEGT. The CDR3 sequence is CASSQTGTEGTQYF. DNA of the CDR3: TGTGCCAGCAGTCAAACGGGGACGGAGGGGACCCAGTACTTC.

The chain has TRBV4-1 and TRBJ2-7; D not resolved. V was trimmed by 4 bases and J by 1 base, leaving 11 bases between them. Germline V gene sequence: CDR1 MGHRA, CDR2 YSYEKL. The CDR3 contains 14 residues. The DNA for the CDR3 is TGCGCCAGCAGCCGGAACGGCGGATCCTACGAGCAGTACTTC. As protein: CASSRNGGSYEQYF.

V usage is TRBV24-1 and J usage is TRBJ2-7, with D tentatively TRBD1 (5 bases). Trimming removed 5 bases from V and 2 bases from J, with 12 bases in between. CDR3 length equals 14 residues. Germline assignment: CDR1 KGHDR and CDR2 SFDVKD. CDR3 in amino acids: CATSGAGYTYEQYF. In nucleotides, the CDR3 is TGTGCCACCAGTGGGGCAGGGTATACCTACGAGCAGTACTTC.

The chain employs TRBV6-6 and TRBJ2-1, with 10 bases fitting TRBD2. V lost 5 bases and J lost 8; bases outside the gene matches: 9. Germline V gives CDR1 MNHNY, CDR2 SVGAGI (reference sequence). This CDR3 region has 15 residues. Here the CDR3 reads CASSSGREVTDEQFF. CDR3 bases: TGTGCCAGCAGTAGCGGGAGGGAGGTTACCGATGAGCAGTTCTTC.

This chain connects TRBV7-2 to TRBJ1-2, with 7 positions matching TRBD1. V trimming: 4 bases; J trimming: 8 bases; junction bases outside the gene matches: 7. Per germline, CDR1 SGHTA and CDR2 FQGNSA. This CDR3 comprises 13 residues. CDR3 sequence: CASSSTGWDGYTF. The CDR3 nucleotides are TGTGCCAGCAGCTCGACAGGGTGGGACGGCTACACCTTC.

The chain couples TRBV5-1 to TRBJ1-1; 8 positions match TRBD1. Germline V gene lookup returns CDR1 SGHRS and CDR2 YFSETQ. The CDR3 loop spans 14 amino acids. V lost 2 bases, J lost 3 bases, and 3 bases stayed unmatched. CDR3 protein: CASSLQGVDTEAFF. In nucleotides, the CDR3 is TGCGCCAGCAGCTTACAGGGGGTAGACACTGAAGCTTTCTTT.

J is TRBJ2-7 and V is TRBV28, with D perhaps assigned TRBD1 or TRBD2 (5 bases each). Germline assignment: CDR1 MDHEN and CDR2 SYDVKM. The ends were cut back, 3 bases at V and 6 bases at J, with 15 bases in the middle. The CDR3 has 14 residues. CDR3 nucleotides: TGTGCCAGCAGTTTTACCGGGGAGCAGGGCGAGCAGTACTTC. It is translated as CASSFTGEQGEQYF. Full variable domain (rest looked up from reference TRBV28 and TRBJ2-7): DVKVTQSSRYLVKRTGEKVFLECVQDMDHENMFWYRQDPGLGLRLIYFSYDVKMKEKGDIPEGYSVSREKKERFSLILESASTNQTSMYLCASSFTGEQGEQYFGPGTRLTVT.

This chain uses TRBV28 with TRBJ1-2; weak D call: TRBD1 (5 bases). Trimming took off 4 bases at V and 6 bases at J, with 9 bases between the two ends. The CDR3 spans 12 residues. Germline values: CDR1 MDHEN, CDR2 SYDVKM. CDR3 in amino acids: CASSSRQNGYTF. The DNA for the CDR3 is TGTGCCAGCAGTTCGAGACAGAATGGCTACACCTTC.

The chain employs TRBV5-4 and TRBJ2-6, with 9 bases identical to TRBD1. V trimming: 4 bases; J trimming: 1 base; junction bases outside the gene matches: 6. This CDR3 region has 17 residues. Germline lookup yields CDR1 SGHNT and CDR2 YYREEE (reference sequence). DNA for the CDR3: TGTGCCAGCAGCCCGGGGACAGGGCGATCTGGGGCCAACGTCCTGACTTTC. This codes for CASSPGTGRSGANVLTF.

This chain connects TRBV5-6 to TRBJ2-7, with 8 bases identical to TRBD2. The CDR3 has 16 amino acids. The junction had 9 bases not matched to a gene; V was cut back by 1 base and J by 3 bases. Germline V gives CDR1 SGHDT, CDR2 YYEEEE. In DNA, the CDR3 is TGTGCCAGCAGCTTGAGTTTTACCCGGGAGGGCTACGAGCAGTACTTC. This translates into CASSLSFTREGYEQYF.

This chain uses TRBV4-2 with TRBJ1-4; tentatively, D is TRBD1 (5 bases). V lost 0 bases and J 5 bases, leaving 13 bases between the germline ends. CDR1 is LGHNA and CDR2 is YNFKEQ in the germline V gene. The CDR3 spans 16 residues. CDR3 region: CASSQEAGGGNEKLFF. In DNA form, the CDR3 reads TGTGCCAGCAGCCAAGAGGCCGGGGGAGGGAATGAAAAACTGTTTTTT.

This clone was seen a single time. The rearrangement joins TRBV12-3 or TRBV12-4 to TRBJ2-5, with a tentative D call TRBD2 (6 bases). The ends were cut back, 5 bases at V and 13 bases at J, with 17 bases in the middle. The CDR3 covers 12 residues. DNA of the CDR3: TGTGCCAGCAGTCCCATAGGGACTTTAACGTACTTC. This encodes CASSPIGTLTYF.

The chain combines TRBV28 with TRBJ1-4, with 7 bases aligning to TRBD1. V dropped 6 bases and J dropped 3; count of bases not matched to a gene: 7. The CDR3 sequence is 15 residues long. Germline assignment: CDR1 MDHEN and CDR2 SYDVKM. The CDR3 reads CASSAPGQPNEKLFF. In DNA, the CDR3 is TGTGCCAGCAGCGCACCGGGACAGCCTAATGAAAAACTGTTTTTT.

The CDR3 sequence is CASSLNAALNTEAFF. The CDR3 nucleotides read TGTGCCAGCAGTTTAAACGCGGCCCTGAACACTGAAGCTTTCTTT. V gene TRBV27 combines with J gene TRBJ1-1; no reliable D call. There are 15 residues in the CDR3. Trimming pared 2 bases from V and 0 bases from J, leaving 10 bases between. CDR1 and CDR2 (germline): MNHEY, SMNVEV (reference sequence).

CDR3 DNA: TGTGCCAGCTCACCACCCGAGGGGATCCAAGGCAATCAGCCCCAGCATTTT. It encodes CASSPPEGIQGNQPQHF. The chain is built from TRBV18 and TRBJ1-5; maybe TRBD1 (5 bases). Deletions cut 0 bases from V and 2 bases from J, with 14 bases between. The CDR3 runs 17 residues. The germline V gene encodes CDR1 KGHSH and CDR2 LQKENI.

V is TRBV4-2 and J is TRBJ2-4; D may be TRBD2 (6 bases). V lost 5 bases and J 7 bases, leaving 15 bases between the germline ends. Germline V gene data show CDR1 as LGHNA and CDR2 as YNFKEQ. The CDR3 sequence is 14 residues long. The DNA for the CDR3 is TGTGCCAGCAGCTCCCGACTAGTTAACAACATTCAGTACTTC. Its protein product is CASSSRLVNNIQYF.

V usage is TRBV18 and J usage is TRBJ1-1, with D hard to call. Trimming took off 3 bases at V and 6 bases at J, with 5 bases between the two ends. Germline V CDR1 and CDR2: KGHSH, LQKENI. This CDR3 is built from 11 residues. The CDR3 bases are TGTGCCAGCTCACCCGAGTCTGAAGCTTTCTTT. This encodes CASSPESEAFF. Full variable domain (remainder filled in from reference TRBV18 and TRBJ1-1): NAGVMQNPRHLVRRRGQEARLRCSPMKGHSHVYWYRQLPEEGLKFMVYLQKENIIDESGMPKERFSAEFPKEGPSILRIQQVVRGDSAAYFCASSPESEAFFGQGTRLTVV.

The table lists this clone with a count of one. The chain couples TRBV6-5 to TRBJ1-2; 7 bases map to TRBD1. Per the germline V gene, CDR1 is MNHEY and CDR2 is SVGAGI. Germline trimming cut 4 bases from V and 4 bases from J; bases unmatched to any gene: 6. The CDR3 runs 14 residues. CDR3 nucleotides: TGTGCCAGCAGTTCACCGACAGGGAGCTATGGCTACACCTTC. Translation: CASSSPTGSYGYTF.

The chain has TRBV6-6 and TRBJ2-3; D may correspond to TRBD1 or TRBD2 (6 bases each). Looked up from germline, CDR1 is MNHNY and CDR2 is SVGAGI (reference sequence). V lost 7 bases and J lost 8, with 19 bases in between. The CDR3 is 14 residues long. The DNA of the CDR3 is TGTGCCAGCAACCACGCGGCGGAGGGGGGTACGCAGTATTTT. The encoded protein is CASNHAAEGGTQYF.

The chain has TRBV27 and TRBJ2-7; 8 bases match TRBD2. This CDR3 is built from 14 residues. Germline V gene sequence: CDR1 MNHEY, CDR2 SMNVEV (reference sequence). J gave up 2 bases and V 8 bases, and 8 bases lay outside the gene matches. CDR3 bases: TGTGCCAGCGGGCCGGGGGGGTCCACCTACGAGCAGTACTTC. The encoded protein is CASGPGGSTYEQYF.

This rearrangement joins TRBV27 to TRBJ1-3; maybe TRBD1 (6 bases). CDR3 length: 13 amino acids. Trimming took off 5 bases at V and 3 bases at J, with 8 bases between the two ends. Germline V lookup: CDR1 MNHEY, CDR2 SMNVEV (reference sequence). CDR3 DNA sequence: TGTGCCAGCAGTCTCAGGGGTGGAAACACCATATATTTT. Amino acid sequence: CASSLRGGNTIYF.

The CDR3 DNA reads as TGTGCCAGCAGTTTGGGCGGGAAGTTTAACTATGGCTACACCTTC. Its protein product is CASSLGGKFNYGYTF. This chain links TRBV27 with TRBJ1-2; D is unclear. Germline CDR1 and CDR2: MNHEY and SMNVEV (reference sequence). V was clipped by 3 bases and J by 1 base, with 12 bases between them. The CDR3 consists of 15 residues.

The V call is TRBV11-2, the J call TRBJ2-1, with 11 positions matching TRBD2. The CDR3 totals 16 residues. The V gene's germline CDR1 is SGHAT and CDR2 FQNNGV. V trimming: 2 bases; J trimming: 6 bases; junction bases outside the gene matches: 6. The CDR3, as DNA: TGTGCCAGCAGCTTACGAGGTAGCGGGGGGGCCAATGAGCAGTTCTTC. Translated, it gives CASSLRGSGGANEQFF.

This chain links TRBV5-4 with TRBJ2-3, with 8 bases that match TRBD1. V shed 4 bases, J shed 3 bases, and the junction held 7 bases outside the gene matches. CDR1 and CDR2 from the germline V gene are SGHNT and YYREEE (reference sequence). This CDR3 has 15 amino acids. CDR3 sequence (DNA): TGTGCCAGCAGCCCGTCCGGGACAGGAACAGATACGCAGTATTTT. This codes for CASSPSGTGTDTQYF.

This clone was detected a few times. J is TRBJ2-1 and V is TRBV29-1, with D unresolved. Trimming left V 1 base short and J 11 bases short, with 15 bases between. The CDR3 loop spans 13 amino acids. Germline lookup yields CDR1 SQVTM and CDR2 ANQGSEA. In DNA, the CDR3 is TGCAGCGTTGAAGTAAGTGGTCAGAAGCAGCAGTTCTTC. It yields the protein CSVEVSGQKQQFF.

This chain joins TRBV6-1 and TRBJ1-4; D unclear. The CDR3 contains 16 residues. V lost 0 bases and J 0 bases, leaving 8 bases between the germline ends. Germline V gene data show CDR1 as MNHNS and CDR2 as SASEGT. This chain's CDR3 is CASSEAWAATNEKLFF. The DNA for the CDR3 is TGTGCCAGCAGTGAAGCGTGGGCAGCAACTAATGAAAAACTGTTTTTT.

Here the CDR3 DNA reads TGTGCCAGCAGCCTCACAGATACGCAGTATTTT. Translating gives CASSLTDTQYF. The rearrangement links TRBV14 to TRBJ2-3; D gene unclear. The V gene lost 4 bases and the J gene lost 2 bases, with 1 base spanning the gap. Germline V gene sequence: CDR1 SGHDN, CDR2 FVKESK. The CDR3 totals 11 residues.